This T cell receptor (beta chain) was documented in a study of blood T cell repertoires in COVID-19. Study at large: The samples span acute and convalescent COVID-19 from the United States, Italy and Spain. T cells, B-cell-depleted T cells, or PBMCs provided the cDNA or gDNA that served as material.

As handled by the study authors: Estimated nucleated cell counts came from reference gene primer amplification. The data were produced by immunoSEQ multiplex PCR, yet TCRdb's version contains in-frame clones alone and is incomplete. The D gene and trimming were derived from the DNA, and the V and J assignments and clone size from that table. The data contain about 250,000 clones, 70% to 90% of them singletons. Germline assignment: CDR1 SGHRS and CDR2 YFSETQ. The CDR3 spans 16 residues. V gave up 4 bases and J gave up 4 bases; unmatched junction bases: 11. This TCR derives from a man aged 45 to 65 with acute or convalescent COVID-19. The sample comprised peripheral blood. The chain is built from TRBV5-1 and TRBJ2-5; 9 bases align to TRBD2. CDR3 in DNA: TGCGCCAGCAGCCCCCGACTAGCGGAGTTGGGAGAGACCCAGTACTTC. It encodes CASSPRLAELGETQYF.